The 27 T cell receptor beta chains below come from one sample, sequenced in a study of T cell repertoires in cytomegalovirus infection (dated by TCRdb to the late 2010s). The run used an Illumina HiSeq 1500. TCRdb cleaned the public reads at Q25 with fastp, built clones with MiXCR and kept in-frame beta chains. When rows share a CDR3 protein, they turn into one entry using the most common DNA and genes. Across this sample there are 300,000 to 450,000 distinct CDR3 sequences, with 15% to 20% seen only once. The ten largest make up 7.5% to 9.5% of the sample. The sequencing input was PBMCs. All receptors derive from a human donor in good health (CMV status not recorded). Some clones in this sample may be carry-over from other donors' samples.

This clonotype was counted ten times or more. The CDR3 region is CASSFGGHEQYF. CDR3 bases: TGTGCCAGCAGCTTTGGTGGGCACGAGCAGTACTTC. The chain joins TRBV12-3 or TRBV12-4 to TRBJ2-7; D is ambiguous. The CDR3 sequence is 12 residues long. The ends were cut back, 6 bases at V and 5 bases at J, with 11 bases in the middle.

The chain uses TRBV3-1 and TRBJ2-1; TRBD2 matches 15 bases. V lost 2 bases and J lost 5; bases outside the gene matches: 4. Germline values: CDR1 LGHDT, CDR2 YNNKEL (reference sequence). The CDR3 has 17 residues. This chain's CDR3 is CASSQRGLAGGHNEQFF. The CDR3 coding sequence is TGTGCCAGCAGCCAACGCGGACTAGCGGGGGGGCACAATGAGCAGTTCTTC.

This clonotype was picked up a small number of times. J is TRBJ1-6 and V is TRBV3-1, with TRBD1 matching over 7 bases. V lost 7 bases and J lost 6; bases outside the gene matches: 15. Per germline, CDR1 LGHDT and CDR2 YNNKEL (reference sequence). This CDR3 is 17 amino acids long. The CDR3 coding sequence is TGTGCCAGCAACGATTACAGGGGACTATTAACTAATTCACCCCTCCACTTT. Translated: CASNDYRGLLTNSPLHF.

This clonotype was picked up a small number of times. The rearrangement uses TRBV5-1 and TRBJ2-2; TRBD1 is a possible D gene (6 bases). V was shortened by 4 bases and J by 3 bases, with 19 bases between the two germline ends. From germline, CDR1 is SGHRS and CDR2 YFSETQ. The CDR3 consists of 17 residues. CDR3 bases: TGCGCCAGCAGCCGTCCACCGGGACACACCGACACCGGGGAGCTGTTTTTT. Translation gives CASSRPPGHTDTGELFF.

V usage is TRBV20-1 and J usage is TRBJ2-5; TRBD2 aligns across 11 bases. Losses at the gene ends were 5 bases for V and 4 bases for J; bases not matched to a gene: 6. This CDR3 spans 14 amino acids. Germline-derived CDR1 and CDR2 are DFQATT and SNEGSKA (reference sequence). Here the CDR3 reads CSALLAGVRETQYF. The CDR3 DNA sequence: TGCAGTGCTCTACTAGCGGGAGTCCGAGAGACCCAGTACTTC.

This clonotype was counted only a few times. The CDR3 loop reads CASSQELSPAGETQYF. As DNA, the CDR3 is TGCGCCAGCAGCCAAGAACTCAGCCCGGCAGGAGAGACCCAGTACTTC. This chain connects TRBV4-1 to TRBJ2-5; D is undetermined. CDR3 length: 16 amino acids. The germline gives CDR1 MGHRA, CDR2 YSYEKL. V was shortened by 0 bases and J by 4 bases, with 15 bases between the two germline ends.

Many counts were recorded for this clonotype. The chain has TRBV7-6 and TRBJ1-2; D gene unclear. This CDR3 is 13 amino acids long. The V and J ends lost 1 base and 2 bases respectively, with 5 bases between them. The germline CDR1 and CDR2 sequences are SGHVS and FNYEAQ. CDR3 sequence (DNA): TGTGCCAGCAGCTTAGGGGAGAACTATGGCTACACCTTC. It is translated as CASSLGENYGYTF.

In its sample, this clonotype was seen many times. CDR3 sequence (DNA): TGTGCCAGCAGCTTACTAGCGGGGGGAAGCTACAATGAGCAGTTCTTC. Translating gives CASSLLAGGSYNEQFF. V gene TRBV7-8 combines with J gene TRBJ2-1; 11 bases agree with TRBD2. The CDR3 has 16 amino acids. The V gene's germline CDR1 is SGHVS and CDR2 FQNEAQ. V shed 2 bases and J 3 bases; nucleotides not matched to a gene: 3. Full variable domain (outside the CDR3, taken from reference TRBV7-8 and TRBJ2-1): GAGVSQSPRYKVAKRGQDVALRCDPISGHVSLFWYQQALGQGPEFLTYFQNEAQLDKSGLPSDRFFAERPEGSVSTLKIQRTQQEDSAVYLCASSLLAGGSYNEQFFGPGTRLTVL.

This clonotype was counted only a few times. This rearrangement joins TRBV20-1 to TRBJ1-2, with D perhaps TRBD1 (5 bases). The CDR3 is made up of 12 amino acids. Trimming stripped 5 bases from V and 3 bases from J, with 10 bases between. CDR1 DFQATT and CDR2 SNEGSKA come from the germline V gene (reference sequence). The CDR3 region has the DNA TGCAGTGCTGGACCGGGGGACTATGGCTACACCTTC. This encodes CSAGPGDYGYTF.

The chain links TRBV6-5 to TRBJ2-3; 10 bases align to TRBD2. The CDR3 is made up of 16 amino acids. From germline, CDR1 is MNHEY and CDR2 SVGAGI. V trimming: 0 bases; J trimming: 1 base; junction bases outside the gene matches: 1. The CDR3 DNA reads as TGTGCCAGCAGTTACTCCGGACTAGCGGGCACAGATACGCAGTATTTT. This gives the protein CASSYSGLAGTDTQYF.

Ten or more counts support this clonotype. CDR3 sequence (DNA): TGTGCCAGCAATAGCTTTACAGGACCCTCTGGAAACACCATATATTTT. Amino acid sequence: CASNSFTGPSGNTIYF. The V gene is TRBV2, the J gene TRBJ1-3; perhaps TRBD1 as D (5 bases). This CDR3 is 16 amino acids long. The germline gives CDR1 SNHLY, CDR2 FYNNEI. Trimming took off 7 bases at V and 0 bases at J, with 16 bases between the two ends.

The rearrangement uses TRBV7-2 and TRBJ2-7; TRBD2 aligns across 8 bases. The CDR3 length is 13 residues. Trimming removed 5 bases from V and 9 bases from J; junction bases left unmatched: 9. Per the germline V gene, CDR1 is SGHTA and CDR2 is FQGNSA. The CDR3 DNA is TGTGCCAGCAGCCCGACTAGCGCCGGGGGGCAGTACTTC. It encodes CASSPTSAGGQYF. The variable domain in full, completed from reference TRBV7-2 and TRBJ2-7, reads GAGVSQSPSNKVTEKGKDVELRCDPISGHTALYWYRQSLGQGLEFLIYFQGNSAPDKSGLPSDRFSAERTGGSVSTLTIQRTQQEDSAVYLCASSPTSAGGQYFGPGTRLTVT.

The chain employs TRBV7-4 and TRBJ1-2, with D possibly TRBD1 on 5 matching bases. Trimming pared 1 base from V and 4 bases from J, leaving 13 bases between. The germline gives CDR1 SGHVT, CDR2 SQSDAQ. CDR3 length: 15 residues. DNA for the CDR3: TGTGCCAGCAGCTTAGGGACGACAGCTACCTATGGCTACACCTTC. This gives the protein CASSLGTTATYGYTF.

V gene TRBV20-1 combines with J gene TRBJ1-5; 11 nucleotides agree with TRBD1. CDR1 is DFQATT, CDR2 SNEGSKA, per germline (reference sequence). V dropped 6 bases and J dropped 2; count of bases not matched to a gene: 6. The CDR3 spans 15 residues. The CDR3 nucleotides are TGCAGTGCCAGGACAGGGGGCGCCCGCAATCAGCCCCAGCATTTT. Amino acid sequence: CSARTGGARNQPQHF.

The chain carries TRBV6-2 or TRBV6-3 and TRBJ1-6; possible D gene TRBD1, 6 bases. Germline V lookup: CDR1 MNHEY, CDR2 SVGEGT. The ends were cut back, 0 bases at V and 0 bases at J, with 15 bases in the middle. This CDR3 contains 19 residues. For the CDR3, the DNA is TGTGCCAGCAGTTACTCGAGGAAACAGGGCAGCTCCTATAATTCACCCCTCCACTTT. It is translated as CASSYSRKQGSSYNSPLHF.

This chain links TRBV7-9 with TRBJ2-1, with TRBD2 identical over 8 bases. The V gene's germline CDR1 is SEHNR and CDR2 FQNEAQ (reference sequence). V lost 8 bases to trimming and J lost 7 bases; unmatched junction nucleotides: 16. CDR3 length: 16 amino acids. CDR3 residues: CASGPLVVAGWNEQFF. Written as DNA, the CDR3 is TGTGCCAGCGGCCCACTGGTAGTAGCGGGATGGAATGAGCAGTTCTTC.

V is TRBV4-3 and J is TRBJ2-3; 13 bases are shared with TRBD2. Germline trimming cut 0 bases from V and 6 bases from J; bases unmatched to any gene: 3. This CDR3 is 16 amino acids long. CDR1 and CDR2 from the germline V gene are LGHNA and YSLEER. This chain's CDR3 is CASSQEGTSGTDTQYF. In DNA form, the CDR3 reads TGCGCCAGCAGCCAAGAAGGGACTAGCGGGACGGATACGCAGTATTTT.

This clonotype was counted only a few times. The rearrangement joins TRBV5-4 to TRBJ1-1; D is perhaps TRBD1 (5 bases). Trimming removed 1 base from V and 0 bases from J, with 13 bases in between. From germline, CDR1 is SGHNT and CDR2 YYREEE (reference sequence). The CDR3 consists of 16 residues. CDR3 amino acids: CASSLSQGGMNTEAFF. The CDR3 bases are TGTGCCAGCAGCTTGTCCCAGGGCGGGATGAACACTGAAGCTTTCTTT.

This clonotype was seen ten or more times. CDR3 sequence reads: CASKGQTNEKLFF. DNA for the CDR3: TGTGCCAGCAAAGGACAGACGAATGAAAAACTGTTTTTT. The chain recombines TRBV12-3 or TRBV12-4 with TRBJ1-4; tentatively, D is TRBD1 (6 bases). The CDR3 length is 13 residues. With 7 bases removed from V and 5 bases from J, the gap between germline ends came to 11 bases.

The gene calls are TRBV5-6 and TRBJ2-7, with D maybe TRBD2 (6 bases). Germline V gene lookup returns CDR1 SGHDT and CDR2 YYEEEE. The ends were cut back, 9 bases at V and 2 bases at J, with 18 bases in the middle. This CDR3 is 14 amino acids long. CDR3 nucleotide sequence: TGTGCCACCAAAAGGGGCGGAGGGGCCTACGAGCAGTACTTC. Its protein is CATKRGGGAYEQYF.

This clonotype was seen a few times. CDR3 protein: CASVGAGIYNEQFF. The CDR3 nucleotides read TGTGCCAGCGTCGGGGCAGGAATATACAATGAGCAGTTCTTC. The chain uses TRBV28 and TRBJ2-1; D tentatively fits TRBD1 or TRBD2 (5 bases each). V was pared by 8 bases and J by 4 bases, with 15 bases between. Looked up from germline, CDR1 is MDHEN and CDR2 is SYDVKM. The CDR3 spans 14 residues.

The chain couples TRBV20-1 to TRBJ2-5; TRBD1 matches 10 bases. Trimming at V came to 5 bases and at J to 5 bases, leaving 14 bases not matched to a gene. Germline values: CDR1 DFQATT, CDR2 SNEGSKA (reference sequence). The CDR3 spans 16 residues. CDR3 loop: CSASVPGQGSLETQYF. The DNA of the CDR3 is TGCAGTGCTTCTGTCCCGGGACAGGGGAGTTTGGAGACCCAGTACTTC.

The CDR3 nucleotides read TGTGCCAGCAGCCCACGAGGGGGTTGGGAAAAACTGTTTTTT. Protein sequence: CASSPRGGWEKLFF. This sequence joins TRBV7-2 and TRBJ1-4; D possibly corresponds to TRBD1 (6 bases). The CDR3 runs 14 residues. Per germline, CDR1 SGHTA and CDR2 FQGNSA. Trimming shortened V by 5 bases and J by 8 bases, and 15 bases separated the two germline ends.

The table lists this clonotype with many counts. V usage is TRBV20-1 and J usage is TRBJ2-5, with 8 bases aligning to TRBD2. Per germline, CDR1 DFQATT and CDR2 SNEGSKA (reference sequence). CDR3 length: 14 residues. V shed 3 bases, J shed 0 bases, and the junction held 3 bases outside the gene matches. This chain's CDR3 is CSASLSGDQETQYF. Written as DNA, the CDR3 is TGCAGTGCTAGCCTTAGCGGGGACCAAGAGACCCAGTACTTC.

In this sample, this clonotype turned up a few times. The chain joins TRBV11-2 to TRBJ2-3; D gene uncertain. Germline CDR1 and CDR2: SGHAT and FQNNGV. The CDR3 spans 15 residues. V gave up 3 bases and J gave up 2 bases, with 12 bases separating them. Written as DNA, the CDR3 is TGTGCCAGCAGCTTTGAGGTGGGATTCACAGATACGCAGTATTTT. Translating it yields CASSFEVGFTDTQYF.

The chain recombines TRBV20-1 with TRBJ2-7; unclear D gene. Germline CDR1 DFQATT, CDR2 SNEGSKA (reference sequence). Trimming removed 6 bases from V and 2 bases from J, with 20 bases in between. The CDR3 covers 15 residues. This chain's CDR3 is CSAQSLAYRAYEQYF. In nucleotides, the CDR3 is TGCAGTGCCCAATCGCTGGCGTACCGTGCCTACGAGCAGTACTTC.

This clonotype was recorded many times. The V call is TRBV6-8, the J call TRBJ1-5; D is uncertain. The V end lost 8 bases, the J end lost 0 bases, and 17 bases lay between the germline ends. Germline V lookup: CDR1 MNHGY, CDR2 SAAAGT. CDR3 length: 16 residues. CDR3: CASSGPEVYSNQPQHF. The CDR3 DNA reads TGTGCCAGCTCTGGACCCGAGGTATATAGCAATCAGCCCCAGCATTTT.